This entry features one TCR beta chain sequence. Methods used by the authors: Estimated nucleated cell counts came from reference gene primer amplification. The table came from immunoSEQ multiplex PCR; TCRdb's copy has only in-frame clones and leaves some out. V, J and clone size are taken as reported in that table, and D and trimming were inferred from the DNA itself. This table has some 400,000 clones, 91% appearing once. The data were taken from a study of blood T cell repertoires in COVID-19. Across the whole study: There were acute and convalescent COVID-19 samples, and they came from the United States, Italy and Spain.

Those enrolled, adults aged roughly 18 to 100 years, came from about two dozen US areas. People in the exposed group encountered a COVID-19 case within 2 weeks before entering the study. The germline V gene encodes CDR1 LGHDT and CDR2 YNNKEL (reference sequence). V was pared by 7 bases and J by 5 bases, with 9 bases of the junction left unmatched. The CDR3 is 16 amino acids. The source is a woman aged 40 to 49 who had been exposed to COVID-19. Input material: PBMCs or T cells enriched from blood (not recorded which). The chain joins TRBV3-1 (or the pseudogene TRBV3-2) to TRBJ2-7; 15 nucleotides agree with TRBD2. CDR3 protein: CASTKGLAGGPDEQYF. CDR3 sequence (DNA): TGTGCCAGCACCAAAGGACTAGCGGGAGGGCCGGACGAGCAGTACTTC.